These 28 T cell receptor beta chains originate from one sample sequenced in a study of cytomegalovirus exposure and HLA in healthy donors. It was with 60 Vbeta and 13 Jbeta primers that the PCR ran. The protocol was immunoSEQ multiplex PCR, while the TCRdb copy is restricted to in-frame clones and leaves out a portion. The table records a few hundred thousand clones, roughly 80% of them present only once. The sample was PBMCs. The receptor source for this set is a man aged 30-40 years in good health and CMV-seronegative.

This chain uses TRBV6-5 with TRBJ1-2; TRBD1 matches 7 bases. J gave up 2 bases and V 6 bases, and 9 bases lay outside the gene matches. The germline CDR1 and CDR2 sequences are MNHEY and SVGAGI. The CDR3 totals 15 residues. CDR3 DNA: TGTGCCAGCAGCCCCGGGACAGACGGAAACTATGGCTACACCTTC. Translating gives CASSPGTDGNYGYTF.

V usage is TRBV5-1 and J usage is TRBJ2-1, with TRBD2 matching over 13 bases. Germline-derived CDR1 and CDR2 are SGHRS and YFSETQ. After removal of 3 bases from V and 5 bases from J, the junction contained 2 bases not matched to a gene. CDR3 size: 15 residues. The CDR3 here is CASSSGLAGDNEQFF. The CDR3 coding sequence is TGCGCCAGCAGCTCAGGACTAGCGGGGGACAATGAGCAGTTCTTC.

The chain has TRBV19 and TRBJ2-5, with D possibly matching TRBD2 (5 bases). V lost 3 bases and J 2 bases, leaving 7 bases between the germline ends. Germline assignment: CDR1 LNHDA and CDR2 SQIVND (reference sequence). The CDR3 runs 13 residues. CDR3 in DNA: TGTGCCAGTAGTATGGAGGATCAAGAGACCCAGTACTTC. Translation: CASSMEDQETQYF.

In DNA, the CDR3 is TGTGCCAGCAGCCCACTAGTGGCTAGCGGTGATGAGCAGTACTTC. Amino acid sequence: CASSPLVASGDEQYF. The chain employs TRBV4-2 and TRBJ2-7; 7 nucleotides agree with TRBD2. Germline values: CDR1 LGHNA, CDR2 YNFKEQ. Trimming took 4 bases from V and 7 from J; bases not matched to a gene: 13. The CDR3 consists of 15 residues.

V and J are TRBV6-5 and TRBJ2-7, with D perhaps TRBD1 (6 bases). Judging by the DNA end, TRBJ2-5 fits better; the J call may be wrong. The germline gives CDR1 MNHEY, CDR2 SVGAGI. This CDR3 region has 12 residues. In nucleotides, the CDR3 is TGTGCCAGCACTGGGGGCAAAGAGACCCAGTACTTC. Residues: CASTGGKETQYF.

DNA for the CDR3: TGTGCCAGCAGCCCTACAGTAAACGAGCAGTACTTC. It encodes CASSPTVNEQYF. The V and J genes are TRBV28 and TRBJ2-7; D unclear. In germline, CDR1 is MDHEN, CDR2 SYDVKM. The CDR3 loop spans 12 amino acids. V was pared by 6 bases and J by 5 bases, with 11 bases between.

The CDR3 nucleotides are TGTGCCAGCAGCGTAGAAGGGGGTCATATCGTGGAAGCTTTCTTT. It translates to CASSVEGGHIVEAFF. V usage is TRBV9 and J usage is TRBJ1-1; possibly TRBD1 for D (6 bases). The ends were cut back, 0 bases at V and 8 bases at J, with 17 bases in the middle. The germline CDR1 and CDR2 sequences are SGDLS and YYNGEE. CDR3 length equals 15 residues.

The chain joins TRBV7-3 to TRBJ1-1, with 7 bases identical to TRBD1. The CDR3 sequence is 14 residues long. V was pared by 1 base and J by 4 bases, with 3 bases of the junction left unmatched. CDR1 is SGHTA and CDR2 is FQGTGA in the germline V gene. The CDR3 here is CASSLSDRATEAFF. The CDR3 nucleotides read TGTGCCAGCAGCTTAAGCGACAGGGCCACTGAAGCTTTCTTT.

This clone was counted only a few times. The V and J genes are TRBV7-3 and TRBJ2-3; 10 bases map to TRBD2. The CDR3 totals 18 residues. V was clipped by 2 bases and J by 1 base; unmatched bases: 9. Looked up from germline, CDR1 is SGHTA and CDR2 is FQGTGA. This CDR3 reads CASSLLSLAGDRTDTQYF. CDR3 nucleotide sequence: TGTGCCAGCAGCTTACTCTCGCTAGCGGGGGACCGCACAGATACGCAGTATTTT.

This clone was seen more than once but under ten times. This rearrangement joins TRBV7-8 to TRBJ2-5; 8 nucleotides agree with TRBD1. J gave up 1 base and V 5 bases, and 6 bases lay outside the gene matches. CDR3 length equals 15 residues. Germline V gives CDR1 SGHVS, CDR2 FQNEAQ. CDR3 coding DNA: TGTGCCAGCAGCCCTAGGGACAGGCCCCAAGAGACCCAGTACTTC. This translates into CASSPRDRPQETQYF.

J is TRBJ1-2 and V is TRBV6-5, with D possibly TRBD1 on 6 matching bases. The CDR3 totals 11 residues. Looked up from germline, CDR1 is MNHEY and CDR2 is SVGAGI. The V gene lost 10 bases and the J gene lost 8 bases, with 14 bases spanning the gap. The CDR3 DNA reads TGTGCCACCACGACGGGGGGCGGCTACACCTTC. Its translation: CATTTGGGYTF.

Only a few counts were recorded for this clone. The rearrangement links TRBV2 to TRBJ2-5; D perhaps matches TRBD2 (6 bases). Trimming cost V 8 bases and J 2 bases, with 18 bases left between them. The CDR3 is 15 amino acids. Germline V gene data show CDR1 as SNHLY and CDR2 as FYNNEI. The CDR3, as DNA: TGTGCCAGCTCCGTCCGACGGGGGTTTCAAGAGACCCAGTACTTC. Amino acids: CASSVRRGFQETQYF.

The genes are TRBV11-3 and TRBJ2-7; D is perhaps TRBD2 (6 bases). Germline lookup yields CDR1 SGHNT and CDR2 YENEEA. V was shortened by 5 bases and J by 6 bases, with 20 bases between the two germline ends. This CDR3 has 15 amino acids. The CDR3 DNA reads TGTGCCAGCAGCCCCTCAAGGGGTCAGGGAGGCGAGCAGTACTTC. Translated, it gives CASSPSRGQGGEQYF.

For the CDR3, the DNA is TGTGCCAGCAGTTCACACAGAGAAGAGACCCAGTACTTC. Translated, it gives CASSSHREETQYF. The chain is built from TRBV6-5 and TRBJ2-5; D ambiguous. Deletions cut 4 bases from V and 3 bases from J, with 9 bases between. Germline CDR1 reads MNHEY; CDR2 reads SVGAGI. This CDR3 has 13 residues.

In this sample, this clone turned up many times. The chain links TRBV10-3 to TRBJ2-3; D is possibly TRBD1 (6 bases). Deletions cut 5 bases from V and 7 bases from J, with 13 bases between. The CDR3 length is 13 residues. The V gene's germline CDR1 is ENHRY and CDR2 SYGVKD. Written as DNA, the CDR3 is TGTGCCATCAGTCCGAGGGACATCTATACGCAGTATTTT. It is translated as CAISPRDIYTQYF.

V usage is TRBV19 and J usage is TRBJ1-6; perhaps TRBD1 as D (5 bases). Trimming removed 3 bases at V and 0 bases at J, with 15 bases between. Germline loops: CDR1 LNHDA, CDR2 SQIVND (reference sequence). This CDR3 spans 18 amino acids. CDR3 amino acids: CASSILGRRDSYNSPLHF. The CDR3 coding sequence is TGTGCCAGTAGTATCTTGGGACGGAGGGACTCCTATAATTCACCCCTCCACTTT.

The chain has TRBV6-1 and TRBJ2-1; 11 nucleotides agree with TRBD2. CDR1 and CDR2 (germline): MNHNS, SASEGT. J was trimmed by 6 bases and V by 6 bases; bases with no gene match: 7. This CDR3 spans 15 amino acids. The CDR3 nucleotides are TGTGCCAGCAGGCTAACTAGCGGGGGAATCAATGAGCAGTTCTTC. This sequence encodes CASRLTSGGINEQFF.

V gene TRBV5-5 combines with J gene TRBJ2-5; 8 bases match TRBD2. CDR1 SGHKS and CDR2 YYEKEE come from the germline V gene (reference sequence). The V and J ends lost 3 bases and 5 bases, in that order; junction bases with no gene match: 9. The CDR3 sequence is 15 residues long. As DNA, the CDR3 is TGTGCCAGCAGCTCCTCCCCGGGGGGGCTGGAGACCCAGTACTTC. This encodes CASSSSPGGLETQYF.

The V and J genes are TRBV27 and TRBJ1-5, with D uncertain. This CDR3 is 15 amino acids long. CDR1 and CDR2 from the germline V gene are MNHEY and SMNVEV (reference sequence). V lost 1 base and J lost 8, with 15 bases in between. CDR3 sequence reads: CASSLYSGIREPQHF. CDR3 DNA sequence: TGTGCCAGCAGTTTATATTCGGGGATACGGGAGCCCCAGCATTTT.

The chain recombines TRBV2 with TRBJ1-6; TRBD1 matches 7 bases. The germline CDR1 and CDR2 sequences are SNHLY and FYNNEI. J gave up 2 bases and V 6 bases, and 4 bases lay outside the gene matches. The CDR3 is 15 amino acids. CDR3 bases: TGTGCCAGCAGAACAGGGGAGGCCTATAATTCACCCCTCCACTTT. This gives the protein CASRTGEAYNSPLHF. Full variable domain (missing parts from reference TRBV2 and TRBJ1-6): EPEVTQTPSHQVTQMGQEVILRCVPISNHLYFYWYRQILGQKVEFLVSFYNNEISEKSEIFDDQFSVERPDGSNFTLKIRSTKLEDSAMYFCASRTGEAYNSPLHFGNGTRLTVT.

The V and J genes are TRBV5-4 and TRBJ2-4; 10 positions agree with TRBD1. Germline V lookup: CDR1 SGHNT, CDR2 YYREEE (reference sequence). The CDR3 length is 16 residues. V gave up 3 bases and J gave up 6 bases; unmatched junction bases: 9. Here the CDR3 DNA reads TGTGCCAGCAGCTCTCCGGGACAGGGGTGGGGAAACATTCAGTACTTC. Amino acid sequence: CASSSPGQGWGNIQYF.

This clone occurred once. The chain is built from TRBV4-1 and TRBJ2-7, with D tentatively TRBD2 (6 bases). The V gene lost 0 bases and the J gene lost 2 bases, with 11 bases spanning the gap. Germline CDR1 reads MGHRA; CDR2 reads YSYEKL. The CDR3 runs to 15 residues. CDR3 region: CASSQDNGGPYEQYF. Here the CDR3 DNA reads TGCGCCAGCAGCCAAGATAACGGGGGACCCTACGAGCAGTACTTC.

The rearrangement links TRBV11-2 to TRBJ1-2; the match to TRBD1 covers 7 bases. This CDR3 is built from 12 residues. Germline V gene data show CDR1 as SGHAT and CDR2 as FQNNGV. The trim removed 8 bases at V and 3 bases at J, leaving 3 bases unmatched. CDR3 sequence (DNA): TGTGCCAGCTCCGGGACAGACTATGGCTACACCTTC. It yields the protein CASSGTDYGYTF.

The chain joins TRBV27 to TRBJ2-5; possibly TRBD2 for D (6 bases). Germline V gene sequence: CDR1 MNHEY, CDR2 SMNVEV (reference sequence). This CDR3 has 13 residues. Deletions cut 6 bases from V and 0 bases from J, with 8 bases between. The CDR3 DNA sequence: TGTGCCAGCAGAGGAGGGAACCAAGAGACCCAGTACTTC. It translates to CASRGGNQETQYF.

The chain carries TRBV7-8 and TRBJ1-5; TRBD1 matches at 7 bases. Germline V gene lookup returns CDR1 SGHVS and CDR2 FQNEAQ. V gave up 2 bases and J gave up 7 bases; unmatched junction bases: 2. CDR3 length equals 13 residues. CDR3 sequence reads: CASSLTGEQPQHF. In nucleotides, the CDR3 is TGTGCCAGCAGCTTAACAGGGGAGCAGCCCCAGCATTTT.

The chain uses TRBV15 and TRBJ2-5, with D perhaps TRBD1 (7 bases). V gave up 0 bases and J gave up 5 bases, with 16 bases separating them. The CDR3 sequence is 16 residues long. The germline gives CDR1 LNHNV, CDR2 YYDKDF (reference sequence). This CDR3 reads CATSRDRQGGRETQYF. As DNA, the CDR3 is TGTGCCACCAGCAGAGATCGGCAGGGGGGTCGGGAGACCCAGTACTTC.

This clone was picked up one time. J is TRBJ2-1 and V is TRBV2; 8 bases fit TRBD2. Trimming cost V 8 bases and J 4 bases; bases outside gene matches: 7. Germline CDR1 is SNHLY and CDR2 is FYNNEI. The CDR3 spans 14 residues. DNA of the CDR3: TGTGCCAGCGCGGGGCGGGGGGCTTACAATGAGCAGTTCTTC. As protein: CASAGRGAYNEQFF.

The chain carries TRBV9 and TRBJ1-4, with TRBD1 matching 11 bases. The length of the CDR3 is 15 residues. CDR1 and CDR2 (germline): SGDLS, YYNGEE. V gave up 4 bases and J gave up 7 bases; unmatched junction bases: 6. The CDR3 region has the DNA TGTGCCAGCAGCCCGGGGACAGGGGGGTTTGAAAAACTGTTTTTT. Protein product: CASSPGTGGFEKLFF. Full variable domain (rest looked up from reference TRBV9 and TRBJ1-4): DSGVTQTPKHLITATGQRVTLRCSPRSGDLSVYWYQQSLDQGLQFLIQYYNGEERAKGNILERFSAQQFPDLHSELNLSSLELGDSALYFCASSPGTGGFEKLFFGSGTQLSVL.